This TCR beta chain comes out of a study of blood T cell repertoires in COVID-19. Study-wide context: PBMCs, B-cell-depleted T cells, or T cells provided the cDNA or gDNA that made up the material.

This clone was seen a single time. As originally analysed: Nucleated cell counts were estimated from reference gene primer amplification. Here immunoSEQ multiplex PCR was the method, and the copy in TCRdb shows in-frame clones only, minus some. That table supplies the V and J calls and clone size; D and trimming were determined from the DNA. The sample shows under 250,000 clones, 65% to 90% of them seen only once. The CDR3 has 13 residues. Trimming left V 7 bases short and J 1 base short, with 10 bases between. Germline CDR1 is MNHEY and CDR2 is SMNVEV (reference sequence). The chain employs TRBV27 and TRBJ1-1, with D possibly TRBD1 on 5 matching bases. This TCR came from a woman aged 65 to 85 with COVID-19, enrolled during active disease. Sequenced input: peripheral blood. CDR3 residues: CASTSTANTEAFF. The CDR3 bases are TGTGCCAGCACCTCGACAGCGAACACTGAAGCTTTCTTT.